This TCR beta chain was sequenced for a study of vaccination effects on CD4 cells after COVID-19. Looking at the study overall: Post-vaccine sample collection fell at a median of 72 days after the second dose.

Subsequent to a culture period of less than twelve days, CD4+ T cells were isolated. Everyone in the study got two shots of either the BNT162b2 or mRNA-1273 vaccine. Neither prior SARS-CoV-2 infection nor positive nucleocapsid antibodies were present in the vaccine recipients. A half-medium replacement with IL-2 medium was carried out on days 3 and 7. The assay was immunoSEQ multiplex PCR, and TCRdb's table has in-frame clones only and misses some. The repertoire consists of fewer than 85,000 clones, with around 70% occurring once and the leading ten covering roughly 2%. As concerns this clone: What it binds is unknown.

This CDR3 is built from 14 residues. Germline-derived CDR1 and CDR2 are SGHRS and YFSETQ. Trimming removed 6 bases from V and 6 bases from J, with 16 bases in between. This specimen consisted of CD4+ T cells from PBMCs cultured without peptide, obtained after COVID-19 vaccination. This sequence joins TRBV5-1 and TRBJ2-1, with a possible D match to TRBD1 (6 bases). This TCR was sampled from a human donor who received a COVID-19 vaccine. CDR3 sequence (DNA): TGCGCCAGCATACAGGGCCCCCCCGGCAATGAGCAGTTCTTC. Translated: CASIQGPPGNEQFF.